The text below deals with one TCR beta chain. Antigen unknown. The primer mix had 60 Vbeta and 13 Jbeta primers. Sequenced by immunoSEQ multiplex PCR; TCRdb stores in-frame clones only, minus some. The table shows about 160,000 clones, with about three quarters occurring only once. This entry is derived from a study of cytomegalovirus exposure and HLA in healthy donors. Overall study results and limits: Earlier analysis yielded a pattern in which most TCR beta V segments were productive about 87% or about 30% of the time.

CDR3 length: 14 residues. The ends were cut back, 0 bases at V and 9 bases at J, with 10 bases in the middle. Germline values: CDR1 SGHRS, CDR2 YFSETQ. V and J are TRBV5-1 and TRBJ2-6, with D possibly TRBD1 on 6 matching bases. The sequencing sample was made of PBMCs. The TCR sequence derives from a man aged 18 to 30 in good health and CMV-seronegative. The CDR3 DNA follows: TGCGCCAGCAGCTTGGGGGGACAAGACAACGTCCTGACTTTC. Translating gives CASSLGGQDNVLTF.